This T cell receptor (beta chain) was recovered during a study of regulatory T cells in long-lasting Graves disease. This clonotype was detected only a few times. A read error may explain this, as a much larger clone is one base away. The V end lost 4 bases, the J end lost 0 bases, and 14 bases lay between the germline ends. CDR1 and CDR2 (germline): MDHEN, SYDVKM. The CDR3 totals 16 residues. Investigators prepared the TCR beta libraries by applying iRepertoire HTBI primers and Arm-PCR of CDR3 regions. In TCRdb, the multiplex PCR reads were re-called with MiXCR into one record per CDR3 protein. The table has 510,000 or so distinct CDR3 sequences, approximately 12% seen once. Time point of the sample: newly diagnosed GD, antithyroid drugs for less than 3 months. Following extraction of RNA from PBMCs, that RNA was used to make the TCR library. About 8.8 milliliters of peripheral blood went into EDTA tubes.

This same sample was also taken into another study, of T cells in Graves' hyperthyroidism and ophthalmopathy. As that report states: Graves' hyperthyroidism qualified as stable when ophthalmopathy did not progress within 18 months. The HTBI primer set was used in a first-round RT-PCR of the TCR CDR3. From stable hyperthyroidism, ophthalmopathy was set apart by a 13 V-J model.

The gene calls are TRBV28 and TRBJ2-3; D is unresolved. The receptor's source is a woman aged 25 to 45 with Graves disease. The sequenced sample was peripheral blood mononuclear cells (PBMCs), obtained at new diagnosis, from a patient treated with antithyroid drugs. CDR3 DNA sequence: TGTGCCAGCAGTTCCCTTGAGGTCGGCAGCACAGATACGCAGTATTTT. Translation gives CASSSLEVGSTDTQYF.